This TCR beta chain is from a study of shared clonotypes between healthy human individuals. Study-wide points: What naive subsets generally showed was a larger estimated richness than memory subsets showed.

The assay was run at deep level. Genomic DNA from each subset was divided evenly over several immunoSEQ plates. Libraries were prepared by immunoSEQ multiplex PCR; TCRdb keeps only in-frame clonotypes and omits some of them. Among some 1.5 million clones listed, 96% were seen once. The CDR3 consists of 15 residues. V lost 1 base, J lost 4 bases, and 13 bases lay in between. CDR1 SEHNR and CDR2 FQNEAQ come from the germline V gene (reference sequence). To note about this clone: Its specificity is unknown.

The J gene is TRBJ1-2, the V gene TRBV7-9; D might be TRBD1 (6 bases). This receptor was obtained from a man aged 25-40 years in good health. Specimen: naive CD4+ T cells sorted from blood. Subset denoted: CD45RA+ positively selected. CDR3 sequence: CASSLGDTDLYGYTF. The CDR3 bases are TGTGCCAGCAGCTTAGGGGACACGGACCTCTATGGCTACACCTTC.